Following are 24 T cell receptor beta chains from one sample sequenced in a study of OX40 agonist ivuxolimab in advanced cancers. Clones were sequenced by immunoSEQ multiplex PCR, and TCRdb holds only the in-frame ones, with some missing. This table has approximately 30,000 clones, approximately 90% appearing once. The starting material was CD4+ or CD8+ T cells sorted from blood, obtained in a trial of the OX40 agonist ivuxolimab. The receptors originated from an adult with an advanced solid tumor such as melanoma, head and neck, liver or kidney cancer.

The chain carries TRBV23-1 and TRBJ1-1; D perhaps matches TRBD1 (5 bases). TRBV23-1 is filed as an ORF, its function uncertain. Deletions cut 4 bases from V and 0 bases from J, with 12 bases between. The CDR3 sequence is 15 residues long. The CDR3 DNA reads as TGCGCCAGCAGTCTCCAGGGACGGCTGAACACTGAAGCTTTCTTT. Translated: CASSLQGRLNTEAFF.

The chain carries TRBV5-6 and TRBJ1-4; 8 bases align to TRBD1. The CDR3 has 14 amino acids. V lost 5 bases and J lost 7; bases outside the gene matches: 7. Germline V gives CDR1 SGHDT, CDR2 YYEEEE. The CDR3 sequence is CASRRQGPGEKLFF. CDR3 coding DNA: TGTGCCAGCAGACGACAGGGGCCGGGTGAAAAACTGTTTTTT.

CDR3 amino acids: CASSSSGTEGNEQFF. In DNA form, the CDR3 reads TGTGCCAGCAGCTCGTCCGGGACAGAGGGCAATGAGCAGTTCTTC. The genes are TRBV7-3 and TRBJ2-1, with TRBD1 identical over 7 bases. This CDR3 region has 15 residues. Germline V gene sequence: CDR1 SGHTA, CDR2 FQGTGA. V trimming: 4 bases; J trimming: 6 bases; junction bases outside the gene matches: 9.

The V call is TRBV30, the J call TRBJ1-2, with D perhaps matching TRBD1 (5 bases). CDR1 is GTSNPN, CDR2 SVGIG, per germline (reference sequence). The CDR3 extends over 14 amino acids. V lost 0 bases and J 0 bases, leaving 8 bases between the germline ends. This CDR3 reads CAWSVKGTNYGYTF. In DNA form, the CDR3 reads TGTGCCTGGAGTGTAAAGGGGACTAACTATGGCTACACCTTC.

V usage is TRBV4-1 and J usage is TRBJ2-5; either TRBD1 or TRBD2 may fit D (5 bases each). This CDR3 is built from 14 residues. CDR1 is MGHRA and CDR2 is YSYEKL in the germline V gene. V lost 3 bases and J 1 base, leaving 9 bases between the germline ends. Here the CDR3 reads CASSQRDLQETQYF. The CDR3 DNA follows: TGCGCCAGCAGCCAGAGGGACCTCCAAGAGACCCAGTACTTC.

The gene calls are TRBV28 and TRBJ1-5; no clear D gene. The CDR3 is 12 residues long. V lost 1 base to trimming and J lost 15 bases, with 13 bases between them. Per germline, CDR1 MDHEN and CDR2 SYDVKM. The CDR3 nucleotides read TGTGCCAGCAGTTTATTGGCGAGGATACGGCATTTT. This codes for CASSLLARIRHF.

The CDR3 DNA follows: TGTGCCAGCAGCCTTATGGGGGGCGACGAGCAGTACTTC. Its translation is CASSLMGGDEQYF. The V call is TRBV5-4, the J call TRBJ2-7; D possibly matches TRBD1 or TRBD2 (6 bases each). The V end was cut by 4 bases, the J end by 5 bases, with 13 bases between. Looked up from germline, CDR1 is SGHNT and CDR2 is YYREEE (reference sequence). The CDR3 sequence is 13 residues long.

The chain carries TRBV5-1 and TRBJ2-3, with unresolved D. Germline V gives CDR1 SGHRS, CDR2 YFSETQ. V dropped 4 bases and J dropped 3 bases, with 6 bases sitting between them. This CDR3 is built from 12 residues. The CDR3 sequence: CASSEWTDTQYF. In DNA, the CDR3 is TGCGCCAGCAGCGAATGGACAGATACGCAGTATTTT.

V and J are TRBV10-2 and TRBJ1-1, with a tentative D call TRBD1 (5 bases). CDR1 and CDR2 (germline): WSHSY, SAAADI. The CDR3 is 13 amino acids. Trimming pared 6 bases from V and 5 bases from J, leaving 13 bases between. CDR3 sequence (DNA): TGCGCCAGCAGAGATCAGGGCCGAACTGAAGCTTTCTTT. The encoded protein is CASRDQGRTEAFF.

The V gene is TRBV4-1, the J gene TRBJ2-6; TRBD2 aligns across 11 bases. Germline V gene lookup returns CDR1 MGHRA and CDR2 YSYEKL. CDR3 length: 19 amino acids. The junction had 6 bases not matched to a gene; V was cut back by 1 base and J by 1 base. This CDR3 is CASSQALLAGGSGANVLTF. CDR3 DNA: TGCGCCAGCAGCCAAGCCCTTCTAGCGGGGGGATCTGGGGCCAACGTCCTGACTTTC.

The chain recombines TRBV28 with TRBJ1-2; D gene unclear. V was clipped by 2 bases and J by 6 bases, with 7 bases between them. Germline V gene lookup returns CDR1 MDHEN and CDR2 SYDVKM. The CDR3 contains 12 residues. This CDR3 reads CASSLAANGYTF. CDR3 DNA sequence: TGTGCCAGCAGTTTAGCTGCTAATGGCTACACCTTC.

The V gene is TRBV4-1, the J gene TRBJ2-5, with 13 bases aligning to TRBD2. The CDR3 loop spans 19 amino acids. V lost 0 bases, J lost 2 bases, and 9 bases stayed unmatched. Germline V gene data show CDR1 as MGHRA and CDR2 as YSYEKL. CDR3 amino acids: CASSQDRGMTSGGQETQYF. The CDR3 region has the DNA TGCGCCAGCAGCCAAGATCGGGGTATGACTAGCGGGGGGCAAGAGACCCAGTACTTC.

The CDR3 loop is CASSSHGQGMGEKLFF. CDR3 nucleotide sequence: TGTGCCAGCAGTTCCCACGGACAGGGAATGGGCGAAAAACTGTTTTTT. V gene TRBV28 combines with J gene TRBJ1-4, with 8 bases lining up with TRBD1. Germline values: CDR1 MDHEN, CDR2 SYDVKM. The CDR3 contains 16 residues. After removal of 4 bases from V and 8 bases from J, the junction contained 12 bases not matched to a gene.

The V call is TRBV7-3, the J call TRBJ2-2; TRBD2 aligns across 15 bases. This CDR3 is 21 amino acids long. CDR1 is SGHTA and CDR2 is FQGTGA in the germline V gene. With V trimmed by 2 bases and J by 4 bases, 14 bases remained unmatched. The CDR3 loop is CASSLVPLGLAGGRSTGELFF. CDR3 DNA sequence: TGTGCCAGCAGCTTAGTTCCCCTCGGACTAGCGGGGGGGCGGAGCACCGGGGAGCTGTTTTTT.

The V and J genes are TRBV9 and TRBJ2-5; D is uncertain. Germline CDR1 reads SGDLS; CDR2 reads YYNGEE. V dropped 3 bases and J dropped 1 base, with 10 bases sitting between them. CDR3 size: 14 residues. This CDR3 is CASSGRLGQETQYF. The DNA of the CDR3 is TGTGCCAGCAGCGGAAGATTGGGCCAAGAGACCCAGTACTTC.

The chain combines TRBV19 with TRBJ1-2; D may be TRBD1 (5 bases). CDR3 length: 12 amino acids. Between the trimmed V and J ends, which lost 4 bases and 6 bases, there was a span of 9 bases. CDR1 LNHDA and CDR2 SQIVND come from the germline V gene (reference sequence). The CDR3 bases are TGTGCCAGTAGTAGGGGGATCGATGGCTACACCTTC. Its translation: CASSRGIDGYTF.

V and J are TRBV30 and TRBJ1-2; TRBD1 matches 7 bases. There are 13 residues in the CDR3. Germline V gene sequence: CDR1 GTSNPN, CDR2 SVGIG (reference sequence). The V segment lost 0 bases and the J segment 6 bases; nucleotides outside the gene matches: 4. The DNA of the CDR3 is TGTGCCTGGAGTGTTCGCAGGGGGGATGGCTACACCTTC. Its translation: CAWSVRRGDGYTF.

J is TRBJ2-1 and V is TRBV7-9; D perhaps matches TRBD2 (5 bases). With 1 base removed from V and 2 bases from J, the gap between germline ends came to 15 bases. This CDR3 contains 17 residues. Germline V lookup: CDR1 SEHNR, CDR2 FQNEAQ (reference sequence). The CDR3 loop is CASSLGPPSPAYNEQFF. The CDR3 DNA is TGTGCCAGCAGCTTAGGCCCCCCTAGCCCGGCCTACAATGAGCAGTTCTTC. The entire variable domain, with the rest obtained from reference TRBV7-9 and TRBJ2-1, is as follows: DTGVSQNPRHKITKRGQNVTFRCDPISEHNRLYWYRQTLGQGPEFLTYFQNEAQLEKSRLLSDRFSAERPKGSFSTLEIQRTEQGDSAMYLCASSLGPPSPAYNEQFFGPGTRLTVL.

This clone is a singleton in its sample. This sequence joins TRBV29-1 and TRBJ2-5, with 9 bases fitting TRBD1. Per the germline V gene, CDR1 is SQVTM and CDR2 is ANQGSEA. The CDR3 contains 14 residues. The ends lost 6 bases at V and 4 bases at J; junction bases unmatched: 9. The CDR3 spells CSVERTGAAETQYF. The DNA for the CDR3 is TGCAGCGTCGAGAGGACAGGGGCGGCAGAGACCCAGTACTTC.

The V and J genes are TRBV5-4 and TRBJ2-7; 14 bases agree with TRBD2. The CDR3 is made up of 17 amino acids. V lost 2 bases, J lost 4 bases, and 8 bases stayed unmatched. Per germline, CDR1 SGHNT and CDR2 YYREEE (reference sequence). The DNA for the CDR3 is TGTGCCAGCAGCTTTCCCGGGACTAGCGGGAGTATTTACGAGCAGTACTTC. This codes for CASSFPGTSGSIYEQYF.

This chain joins TRBV14 and TRBJ1-2, with a tentative D call TRBD1 (5 bases). Trimming cost V 4 bases and J 4 bases, with 22 bases left between them. The germline V gene encodes CDR1 SGHDN and CDR2 FVKESK. CDR3 size: 17 residues. The CDR3 loop is CASSLNRGASYIYGYTF. As DNA, the CDR3 is TGTGCCAGCAGCCTAAACCGGGGCGCGAGCTATATCTATGGCTACACCTTC.

This rearrangement joins TRBV6-1 to TRBJ1-5; tentatively, D is TRBD1 (5 bases). With 1 base removed from V and 3 bases from J, the gap between germline ends came to 7 bases. CDR1 is MNHNS, CDR2 SASEGT, per germline. The CDR3 runs to 14 residues. The CDR3 loop is CASSEGGANQPQHF. In DNA, the CDR3 is TGTGCCAGCAGTGAAGGCGGGGCCAATCAGCCCCAGCATTTT.

The J gene is TRBJ2-2, the V gene TRBV5-1; TRBD1 matches 9 bases. V lost 0 bases, J lost 3 bases, and 12 bases stayed unmatched. This CDR3 is 19 amino acids long. The germline gives CDR1 SGHRS, CDR2 YFSETQ. In DNA form, the CDR3 reads TGCGCCAGCAGCTTGGCCCTAAGGCCCGGGACAGGGTACACCGGGGAGCTGTTTTTT. Its translation is CASSLALRPGTGYTGELFF.

This clone was seen only once. J is TRBJ1-5 and V is TRBV19; 7 bases match TRBD1. Germline CDR1 LNHDA, CDR2 SQIVND (reference sequence). There are 14 residues in the CDR3. V was clipped by 6 bases and J by 7 bases; unmatched bases: 9. The CDR3 is CASRKTGALQPQHF. For the CDR3, the DNA is TGTGCCAGTAGGAAAACAGGGGCTTTACAGCCCCAGCATTTT. The variable domain in full, with the rest retrieved from reference TRBV19 and TRBJ1-5, is DGGITQSPKYLFRKEGQNVTLSCEQNLNHDAMYWYRQDPGQGLRLIYYSQIVNDFQKGDIAEGYSVSREKKESFPLTVTSAQKNPTAFYLCASRKTGALQPQHFGDGTRLSIL.